The sequence of this T cell receptor beta chain was determined in a study of cytomegalovirus exposure and HLA in healthy donors. Overall study findings and caveats: In vitro confirmation showed a few CMV-associated chains to be CMV antigen specific. Donors were assumed by presence/absence analyses to have roughly uniform sequencing depth.

About this clone: Its target is unknown.

The PCR was carried out with 60 Vbeta primers and 13 Jbeta primers. Profiled with immunoSEQ multiplex PCR; TCRdb holds only in-frame clones, not every one. The table has roughly 200,000 clones, approximately 78% seen once. This CDR3 has 13 amino acids. V was clipped by 5 bases and J by 2 bases, with 9 bases between them. Looked up from germline, CDR1 is SGHTA and CDR2 is FQGTGA. V usage is TRBV7-3 and J usage is TRBJ1-1; D is ambiguous. The specimen sequenced was PBMCs. This TCR was recovered from a woman aged 40 to 55 in good health and CMV-seronegative. Written as DNA, the CDR3 is TGTGCCAGCAGCGCGGGGATAAACACTGAAGCTTTCTTT. Amino acids: CASSAGINTEAFF.